This entry features one T cell receptor beta chain sequence. Its matching antigen is unknown. PCR involved 60 Vbeta and 13 Jbeta primers. Using immunoSEQ multiplex PCR, the repertoire was profiled, and TCRdb retains in-frame clones only, with some absent. The data hold approximately 100,000 clones, with approximately 82% observed a single time. The ends lost 2 bases at V and 3 bases at J; junction bases unmatched: 8. The germline CDR1 and CDR2 sequences are MRHNA and SNTAGT. The CDR3 runs to 16 residues. Donors sampled were nominally healthy, though unrecorded immune exposures were likely. This sample is drawn from a study of cytomegalovirus exposure and HLA in healthy donors. Regarding the study as a whole: Further analysis, carried out later, found HLA-associated TCR beta chains more clonally expanded than equally common other chains. A prior analysis recorded that most TCR beta V segments were productive about 87% or about 30% of the time. Reportedly, diagnosis of cytomegalovirus status by the classifier showed high specificity and sensitivity.

This sequence was found in a woman younger than 30 in good health and CMV-seronegative. Specimen: PBMCs. The chain uses TRBV6-4 and TRBJ2-3; TRBD1 matches at 7 bases. The CDR3 bases are TGTGCCAGCAGTGACGGAAGTGGGACAGCTACAGATACGCAGTATTTT. It translates to CASSDGSGTATDTQYF.